This TCR beta chain was found in a study of blood T cell repertoires in COVID-19. Study at large: The United States, Italy and Spain supplied acute and convalescent COVID-19 samples.

Libraries were prepared by immunoSEQ multiplex PCR; TCRdb keeps only in-frame clonotypes and omits some of them. The top ten hold roughly 23% of the sample, which has roughly 60,000 clones, nearly 80% seen once. The CDR3 covers 12 residues. Trimming took off 0 bases at V and 9 bases at J, with 7 bases between the two ends. CDR1 is SGDLS and CDR2 is YYNGEE in the germline V gene. The V and J genes are TRBV9 and TRBJ2-1; D gene uncertain. The sequencing input was peripheral blood. The sequence was obtained from a human donor in a cohort sampled during active COVID-19. This CDR3 is CASSVVGGEQFF. The CDR3 DNA is TGTGCCAGCAGCGTAGTCGGTGGTGAGCAGTTCTTC.